This T cell receptor beta chain was profiled in a study of blood T cell repertoires in COVID-19. Study details: Whether acute or convalescent, the COVID-19 samples came from the United States, Italy and Spain. PBMCs, B-cell-depleted T cells, or T cells were the source of the cDNA or gDNA that made up the material.

V lost 5 bases to trimming and J lost 0 bases, with 11 bases between them. The CDR3 runs 14 residues. Germline lookup yields CDR1 GTSNPN and CDR2 SVGIG (reference sequence). This clone was counted a few times. Profiled with immunoSEQ multiplex PCR; TCRdb holds only in-frame clones, not every one. The sample has tens of thousands of clones, 85% to 95% seen once. The sequenced sample consisted of peripheral blood. The TCR comes from a human donor in a cohort sampled during active COVID-19. The J gene is TRBJ1-3, the V gene TRBV30, with a tentative D call TRBD1 (5 bases). CDR3: CAWGAGSSGNTIYF. The CDR3 coding sequence is TGTGCCTGGGGGGCCGGGAGCTCTGGAAACACCATATATTTT.